This passage covers 27 T cell receptor beta chains from one sample sequenced in a study of cytomegalovirus exposure and HLA in healthy donors. Primers: 60 Vbeta forward and 13 Jbeta reverse. Using immunoSEQ multiplex PCR, the repertoire was profiled, and TCRdb retains in-frame clones only, with some absent. The sample lists some 77,000 clones; 80% were seen once. The sample taken for sequencing was PBMCs. These receptor sequences come from a man over 45 in good health and CMV-seropositive.

The CDR3 nucleotides read TGTGCCAGCTCACCAGAATCGGCAGGGAACACTGAAGCTTTCTTT. It encodes CASSPESAGNTEAFF. This chain links TRBV18 with TRBJ1-1, with D uncertain. This CDR3 comprises 15 residues. Trimming cost V 2 bases and J 1 base, with 11 bases left between them. Germline V gives CDR1 KGHSH, CDR2 LQKENI.

J is TRBJ2-5 and V is TRBV30, with D possibly being TRBD2 (5 bases). The germline V gene encodes CDR1 GTSNPN and CDR2 SVGIG (reference sequence). There are 12 residues in the CDR3. Deletions cut 5 bases from V and 4 bases from J, with 11 bases between. CDR3 sequence reads: CAWGSEGETQYF. CDR3 nucleotide sequence: TGTGCCTGGGGGTCTGAGGGAGAGACCCAGTACTTC.

The V and J genes are TRBV6-6 and TRBJ1-2, with no clear D. There are 12 residues in the CDR3. CDR1 is MNHNY and CDR2 is SVGAGI in the germline V gene (reference sequence). The germline V and J ends were trimmed by 8 bases and 4 bases, with 11 bases remaining between them. The CDR3 spells CASSPYPYGYTF. Written as DNA, the CDR3 is TGTGCCAGCTCCCCCTATCCCTATGGCTACACCTTC.

The gene calls are TRBV19 and TRBJ1-6; D is unresolved. Germline loops: CDR1 LNHDA, CDR2 SQIVND (reference sequence). V lost 5 bases, J lost 4 bases, and 12 bases lay in between. The CDR3 is made up of 15 amino acids. The CDR3 DNA follows: TGTGCCAGTAGTTCCCCGATGGCTTATAATTCACCCCTCCACTTT. It specifies CASSSPMAYNSPLHF.

This sequence joins TRBV5-3 and TRBJ2-5; weak D call: TRBD2 (7 bases). TRBV5-3 is marked as an open reading frame, function uncertain. The CDR3 loop spans 22 amino acids. V lost 6 bases to trimming and J lost 3 bases, with 39 bases between them. CDR3 DNA: TGTGCCAGAACCATCCCCTGCACAGGGTTAAACCCCACGGCGGGGAGGGAAGAGACCCAGTACTTC. It specifies CARTIPCTGLNPTAGREETQYF.

J is TRBJ2-2 and V is TRBV27; TRBD1 agrees at 8 bases. With V trimmed by 6 bases and J by 7 bases, 19 bases remained unmatched. The CDR3 extends over 18 amino acids. CDR1 and CDR2 (germline): MNHEY, SMNVEV (reference sequence). CDR3 in amino acids: CASSKTGTGFSWHGELFF. The DNA for the CDR3 is TGTGCCAGCAGCAAGACCGGGACAGGTTTTTCGTGGCACGGGGAGCTGTTTTTT.

The chain uses TRBV6-6 and TRBJ2-1, with 11 bases identical to TRBD2. The CDR3 has 15 amino acids. J lost 8 bases, V lost 6 bases, and 9 bases had no gene match. Germline-derived CDR1 and CDR2 are MNHNY and SVGAGI (reference sequence). CDR3 in amino acids: CASSPGTSGRHEQFF. The CDR3 DNA follows: TGTGCCAGCAGCCCCGGGACTAGCGGCCGGCATGAGCAGTTCTTC.

V is TRBV19 and J is TRBJ1-5; a possible D gene is TRBD1 (6 bases). Germline V gives CDR1 LNHDA, CDR2 SQIVND (reference sequence). V lost 4 bases and J 2 bases, leaving 18 bases between the germline ends. This CDR3 comprises 17 residues. CDR3 residues: CASSRGNRDGGNQPQHF. Written as DNA, the CDR3 is TGTGCCAGTAGTAGGGGGAACAGGGACGGAGGCAATCAGCCCCAGCATTTT.

A word on this clone: Other DNA sequences within the sample encode an identical CDR3. This chain connects TRBV4-1 to TRBJ2-7; 12 nucleotides line up with TRBD2. CDR3 length: 17 amino acids. Germline trimming cut 1 base from V and 0 bases from J; bases unmatched to any gene: 4. Germline loops: CDR1 MGHRA, CDR2 YSYEKL. CDR3 protein: CASSQASGRGHSYEQYF. CDR3 nucleotides: TGCGCCAGCAGCCAAGCTAGCGGGAGGGGCCACTCCTACGAGCAGTACTTC.

The chain joins TRBV7-9 to TRBJ1-1; TRBD1 matches at 9 bases. The CDR3 has 15 amino acids. Losses at the gene ends were 5 bases for V and 7 bases for J; bases not matched to a gene: 11. The germline CDR1 and CDR2 sequences are SEHNR and FQNEAQ (reference sequence). CDR3 loop: CASSQYRDRAVEAFF. The CDR3 DNA reads as TGTGCCAGCAGCCAATACCGGGACAGGGCGGTTGAAGCTTTCTTT.

This clone was recorded once. The V and J genes are TRBV4-3 and TRBJ2-2, with 11 nucleotides matching TRBD2. Trimming removed 3 bases from V and 3 bases from J; junction bases left unmatched: 9. Looked up from germline, CDR1 is LGHNA and CDR2 is YSLEER. This CDR3 has 18 amino acids. CDR3 DNA: TGCGCCAGCAGCCACCTCCTCCCGGGACTAGCGGACACCGGGGAGCTGTTTTTT. Encoded protein: CASSHLLPGLADTGELFF.

This chain uses TRBV19 with TRBJ2-6; D possibly corresponds to TRBD1 (6 bases). V shed 4 bases and J shed 4 bases, with 11 bases lying between them. Germline V gene lookup returns CDR1 LNHDA and CDR2 SQIVND (reference sequence). The CDR3 is made up of 15 amino acids. The CDR3 sequence is CASSSTGPGANVLTF. CDR3 DNA sequence: TGTGCCAGTAGTAGCACAGGGCCCGGGGCCAACGTCCTGACTTTC.

V is TRBV5-8 and J is TRBJ1-2, with D perhaps TRBD1 (6 bases). The V end was cut by 4 bases, the J end by 0 bases, with 10 bases between. Germline CDR1 reads SGHTS; CDR2 reads YDEGEE. CDR3 length equals 14 residues. Here the CDR3 DNA reads TGTGCCAGCAGCCCGAGGACAGCTAACTATGGCTACACCTTC. This codes for CASSPRTANYGYTF.

This rearrangement joins TRBV18 to TRBJ2-5; 12 positions agree with TRBD1. The CDR3 consists of 17 residues. The V gene's germline CDR1 is KGHSH and CDR2 LQKENI. With 1 base clipped from V and 4 bases from J, the junction kept 7 bases outside the gene matches. CDR3 in amino acids: CASSPLPGQGAGETQYF. CDR3 nucleotides: TGTGCCAGCTCACCACTCCCGGGACAGGGGGCCGGAGAGACCCAGTACTTC. Variable domain in full (rest from reference TRBV18 and TRBJ2-5): NAGVMQNPRHLVRRRGQEARLRCSPMKGHSHVYWYRQLPEEGLKFMVYLQKENIIDESGMPKERFSAEFPKEGPSILRIQQVVRGDSAAYFCASSPLPGQGAGETQYFGPGTRLLVL.

As to this clone: The germline gene is not matched at one end of the junction; a read error may be the cause. This chain uses TRBV19 with TRBJ2-4; 14 bases align to TRBD2. This CDR3 comprises 19 residues. CDR1 is LNHDA, CDR2 SQIVND, per germline (reference sequence). The CDR3 is CASSQGTSGSYMGKNSQYF. For the CDR3, the DNA is TGTGCCAGTAGTCAAGGGACTAGCGGGAGTTACATGGGCAAAAACAGTCAGTACTTC.

The chain links TRBV5-4 to TRBJ2-7, with 7 bases matching TRBD1. This CDR3 is 14 amino acids long. The V gene's germline CDR1 is SGHNT and CDR2 YYREEE (reference sequence). V trimming: 4 bases; J trimming: 5 bases; junction bases outside the gene matches: 9. CDR3 coding DNA: TGTGCCAGCAGCACCACAGGGGCTCCAAACGAGCAGTACTTC. Its translation: CASSTTGAPNEQYF.

The chain uses TRBV16 and TRBJ2-6; TRBD1 is a possible D gene (5 bases). The CDR3 sequence is 14 residues long. The germline gives CDR1 KGHSY, CDR2 FQNENV. Deletions cut 4 bases from V and 2 bases from J, with 6 bases between. In nucleotides, the CDR3 is TGTGCCAGCAGCCCGACAGCTGGGGCCAACGTCCTGACTTTC. This encodes CASSPTAGANVLTF.

This sequence joins TRBV10-1 and TRBJ2-1; 8 bases are a match to TRBD2. The CDR3 contains 14 residues. Germline V lookup: CDR1 WNHNN, CDR2 SYGVQD (reference sequence). V dropped 2 bases and J dropped 5; count of bases not matched to a gene: 2. CDR3 loop: CASSEAGGNNEQFF. The CDR3 bases are TGCGCCAGCAGTGAGGCGGGAGGTAACAATGAGCAGTTCTTC.

The J gene is TRBJ2-3, the V gene TRBV19, with 9 bases aligning to TRBD2. Germline values: CDR1 LNHDA, CDR2 SQIVND (reference sequence). CDR3 length: 16 amino acids. Trimming took 4 bases from V and 4 from J; bases not matched to a gene: 9. Here the CDR3 reads CASSSGRAPQSDTQYF. As DNA, the CDR3 is TGTGCCAGTAGTAGCGGGAGGGCCCCACAGTCAGATACGCAGTATTTT.

The chain links TRBV7-8 to TRBJ1-1; D is undetermined. The ends were cut back, 3 bases at V and 4 bases at J, with 9 bases in the middle. There are 13 residues in the CDR3. CDR1 SGHVS and CDR2 FQNEAQ come from the germline V gene. Written as DNA, the CDR3 is TGTGCCAGCAGCTTCGGACTGGGCACTGAAGCTTTCTTT. Its protein product is CASSFGLGTEAFF.

The rearrangement joins TRBV27 to TRBJ2-1, with D possibly matching TRBD2 (6 bases). The V gene's germline CDR1 is MNHEY and CDR2 SMNVEV (reference sequence). This CDR3 has 13 residues. Trimming pared 8 bases from V and 2 bases from J, leaving 10 bases between. The CDR3 DNA follows: TGTGCCAGCGGGGGGACTCCCTACAATGAGCAGTTCTTC. Amino acid sequence: CASGGTPYNEQFF.

The CDR3 reads CASSIGQATEAFF. The DNA of the CDR3 is TGTGCCAGCAGCATTGGACAGGCCACTGAAGCTTTCTTT. V gene TRBV9 combines with J gene TRBJ1-1, with 7 bases that match TRBD1. Germline V gene data show CDR1 as SGDLS and CDR2 as YYNGEE. The CDR3 has 13 residues. Trimming cost V 4 bases and J 4 bases; bases outside gene matches: 4.

The chain combines TRBV6-5 with TRBJ1-1, with a possible D match to TRBD1 (6 bases). The germline V gene has CDR1 MNHEY and CDR2 SVGAGI. The CDR3 is made up of 14 amino acids. Trimming took off 7 bases at V and 1 base at J, with 13 bases between the two ends. The CDR3 sequence is CASKRTDSNTEAFF. The CDR3 DNA is TGTGCCAGCAAACGGACAGATTCGAACACTGAAGCTTTCTTT.

The genes are TRBV6-7 and TRBJ1-6; 7 nucleotides match TRBD1. TRBV6-7 is an open reading frame, and its role is uncertain. With 11 bases clipped from V and 6 bases from J, the junction kept 10 bases outside the gene matches. The CDR3 is 14 amino acids. Here the CDR3 reads CAGRYRGSNSPLHF. The CDR3 bases are TGTGCCGGACGATACAGGGGTAGTAATTCACCCCTCCACTTT.

This rearrangement joins TRBV23-1 to TRBJ2-1, with D tentatively TRBD2 (6 bases). TRBV23-1 is sorted into the ORF group, with uncertain function. The CDR3 has 16 residues. With 3 bases removed from V and 8 bases from J, the gap between germline ends came to 20 bases. This CDR3 reads CASSQPRGCSCYEQFF. DNA for the CDR3: TGCGCCAGCAGTCAGCCCCGGGGGTGCTCGTGTTATGAGCAGTTCTTC.

The chain is built from TRBV9 and TRBJ2-3, with 7 positions matching TRBD2. Germline loops: CDR1 SGDLS, CDR2 YYNGEE. The V segment lost 1 base and the J segment 3 bases; nucleotides outside the gene matches: 8. There are 16 residues in the CDR3. CDR3 nucleotide sequence: TGTGCCAGCAGCGTATTCGTGGGAGGGCCGACAGATACGCAGTATTTT. Its translation: CASSVFVGGPTDTQYF.

The chain combines TRBV4-3 with TRBJ1-6, with D perhaps TRBD1 (5 bases). The V end lost 0 bases, the J end lost 4 bases, and 16 bases lay between the germline ends. The CDR3 is 18 residues long. Germline assignment: CDR1 LGHNA and CDR2 YSLEER. The CDR3 sequence: CASSQEGVRGWYNSPLHF. The DNA of the CDR3 is TGCGCCAGCAGCCAAGAAGGGGTCAGAGGTTGGTATAATTCACCCCTCCACTTT.